This T cell receptor beta chain derives from a study of monozygotic twins with cystic fibrosis. Of note for this clone: Its antigen remains unidentified.

Notes on the study in general: In 13 of 16 pairs, V gene usage was closest to the co-twin's. Shared CDR3 numbers were not associated with age, concordance or severity. Nucleotide-identical clonotype sharing was significantly higher within monozygotic CF twin pairs than between unrelated CF individuals. Clonality was generally low (median around 0.009), higher in the most severe patients.

Profiling relied on immunoSEQ multiplex PCR, and the TCRdb table lists in-frame clones only, not all of them. Among 30,000 to 45,000 clones listed, over 70% were seen once. The ends lost 4 bases at V and 1 base at J; junction bases unmatched: 5. This CDR3 contains 15 residues. Per germline, CDR1 LGHNA and CDR2 YNFKEQ. Sequencing used blood. The sequence was collected from a girl aged 2-9 years with cystic fibrosis. The rearrangement links TRBV4-2 to TRBJ2-7, with TRBD1 identical over 9 bases. The CDR3 loop reads CASSPGQGKSYEQYF. CDR3 in DNA: TGTGCCAGCAGCCCAGGACAGGGGAAATCCTACGAGCAGTACTTC.